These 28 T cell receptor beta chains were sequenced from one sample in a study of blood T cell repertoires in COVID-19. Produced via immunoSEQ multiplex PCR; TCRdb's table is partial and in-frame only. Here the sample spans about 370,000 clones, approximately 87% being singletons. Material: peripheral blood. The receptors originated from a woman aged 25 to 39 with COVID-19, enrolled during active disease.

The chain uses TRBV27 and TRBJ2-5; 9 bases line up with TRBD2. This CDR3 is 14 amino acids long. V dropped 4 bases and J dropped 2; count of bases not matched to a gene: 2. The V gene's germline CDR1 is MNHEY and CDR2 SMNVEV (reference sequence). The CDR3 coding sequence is TGTGCCAGCAGTTCGCTAGCGGGGCAAGAGACCCAGTACTTC. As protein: CASSSLAGQETQYF.

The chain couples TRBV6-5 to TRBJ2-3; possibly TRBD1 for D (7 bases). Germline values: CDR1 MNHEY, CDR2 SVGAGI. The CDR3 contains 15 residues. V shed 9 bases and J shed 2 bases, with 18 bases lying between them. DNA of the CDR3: TGTGCCAGTTCCGGGGCGGGACAGCTCACAGATACGCAGTATTTT. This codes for CASSGAGQLTDTQYF.

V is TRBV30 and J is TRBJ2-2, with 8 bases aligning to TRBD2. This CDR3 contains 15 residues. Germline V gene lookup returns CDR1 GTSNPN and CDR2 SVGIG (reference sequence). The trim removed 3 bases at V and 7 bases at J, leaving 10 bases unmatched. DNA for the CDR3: TGTGCCTGGAGGGGGATAGCGGGGACGGGCGGGGAGCTGTTTTTT. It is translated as CAWRGIAGTGGELFF.

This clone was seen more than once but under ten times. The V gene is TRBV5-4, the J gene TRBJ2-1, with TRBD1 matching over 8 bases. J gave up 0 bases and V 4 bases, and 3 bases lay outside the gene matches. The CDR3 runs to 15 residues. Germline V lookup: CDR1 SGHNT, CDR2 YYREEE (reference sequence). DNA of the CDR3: TGTGCCAGCAGCCCCGACAGGGGCTCCTACAATGAGCAGTTCTTC. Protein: CASSPDRGSYNEQFF.

The CDR3 loop reads CASSFTSGPPTDTQYF. CDR3 nucleotide sequence: TGTGCCAGCAGCTTCACTAGCGGCCCCCCCACAGATACGCAGTATTTT. The genes are TRBV5-4 and TRBJ2-3, with 8 bases that match TRBD2. Unmatched junction bases numbered 7, after V lost 2 bases and J lost 2 bases. Germline V gene sequence: CDR1 SGHNT, CDR2 YYREEE (reference sequence). The CDR3 has 16 residues.

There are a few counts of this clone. The CDR3 is CASSWGVGAWHTEAFF. CDR3 DNA sequence: TGTGCCAGTAGTTGGGGTGTAGGGGCCTGGCACACTGAAGCTTTCTTT. The genes are TRBV19 and TRBJ1-1; D is possibly TRBD1 (5 bases). Germline CDR1 LNHDA, CDR2 SQIVND (reference sequence). The CDR3 covers 16 residues. V lost 5 bases, J lost 3 bases, and 19 bases lay in between.

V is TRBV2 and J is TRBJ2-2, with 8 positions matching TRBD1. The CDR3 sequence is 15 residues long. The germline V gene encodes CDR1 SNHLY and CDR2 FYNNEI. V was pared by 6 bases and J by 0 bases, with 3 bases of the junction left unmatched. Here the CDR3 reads CASRRQGTNTGELFF. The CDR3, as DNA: TGTGCCAGCAGGCGACAGGGGACGAACACCGGGGAGCTGTTTTTT.

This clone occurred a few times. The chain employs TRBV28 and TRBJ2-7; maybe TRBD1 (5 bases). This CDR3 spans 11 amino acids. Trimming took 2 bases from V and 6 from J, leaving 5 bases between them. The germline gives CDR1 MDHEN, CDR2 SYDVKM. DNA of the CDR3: TGTGCCAGCAGTTTACAGGGCGAGCAGTACTTC. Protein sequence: CASSLQGEQYF.

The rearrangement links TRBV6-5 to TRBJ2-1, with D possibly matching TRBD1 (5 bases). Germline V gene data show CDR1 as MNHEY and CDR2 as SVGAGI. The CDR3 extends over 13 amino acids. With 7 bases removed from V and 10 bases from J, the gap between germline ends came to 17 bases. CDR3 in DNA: TGTGCCAGCATTGGACGCCAGGGTGGGGAGCAGTTCTTC. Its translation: CASIGRQGGEQFF.

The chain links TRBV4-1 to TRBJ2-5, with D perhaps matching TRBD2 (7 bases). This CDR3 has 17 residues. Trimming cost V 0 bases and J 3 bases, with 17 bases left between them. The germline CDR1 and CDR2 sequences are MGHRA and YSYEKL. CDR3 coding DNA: TGCGCCAGCAGCCAAGAGGGGGCGGGAGCAACCGAAGAGACCCAGTACTTC. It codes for CASSQEGAGATEETQYF.

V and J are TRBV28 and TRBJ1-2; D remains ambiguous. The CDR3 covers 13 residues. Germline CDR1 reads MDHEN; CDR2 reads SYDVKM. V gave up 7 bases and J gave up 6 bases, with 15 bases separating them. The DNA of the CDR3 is TGTGCCAGCATTGCAAACCGGTTCGATGGCTACACCTTC. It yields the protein CASIANRFDGYTF.

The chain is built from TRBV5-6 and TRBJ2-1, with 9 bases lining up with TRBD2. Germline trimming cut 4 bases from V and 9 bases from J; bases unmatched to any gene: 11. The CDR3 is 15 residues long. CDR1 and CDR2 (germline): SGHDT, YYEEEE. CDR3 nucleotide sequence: TGTGCCAGCAGCCCCCGCGGCGGGAGGGGGGCTGAGCAGTTCTTC. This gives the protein CASSPRGGRGAEQFF.

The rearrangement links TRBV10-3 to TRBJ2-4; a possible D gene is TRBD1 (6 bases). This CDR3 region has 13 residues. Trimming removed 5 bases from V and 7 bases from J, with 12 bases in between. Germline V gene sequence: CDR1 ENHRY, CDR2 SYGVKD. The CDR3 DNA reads TGTGCCATCAGTCCGGACAGCGGTAACATTCAGTACTTC. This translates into CAISPDSGNIQYF.

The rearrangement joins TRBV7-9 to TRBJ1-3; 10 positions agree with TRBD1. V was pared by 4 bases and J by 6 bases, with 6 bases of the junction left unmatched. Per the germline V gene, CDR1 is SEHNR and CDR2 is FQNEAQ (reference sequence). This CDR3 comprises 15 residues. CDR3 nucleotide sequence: TGTGCCAGCAGCTCCTCGACAGGGGGCGAAAACACCATATATTTT. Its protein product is CASSSSTGGENTIYF.

CDR3: CAITDPGLAASDTQYF. In DNA form, the CDR3 reads TGTGCCATCACCGATCCGGGACTAGCGGCTTCAGATACGCAGTATTTT. The V call is TRBV10-3, the J call TRBJ2-3, with 11 bases matching TRBD2. The V segment lost 7 bases and the J segment 4 bases; nucleotides outside the gene matches: 10. The length of the CDR3 is 16 residues. Germline CDR1 reads ENHRY; CDR2 reads SYGVKD.

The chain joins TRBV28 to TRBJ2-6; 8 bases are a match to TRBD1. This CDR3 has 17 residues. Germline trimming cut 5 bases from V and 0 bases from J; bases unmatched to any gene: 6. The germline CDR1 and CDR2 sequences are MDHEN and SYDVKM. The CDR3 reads CASSETGAGSGANVLTF. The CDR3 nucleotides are TGTGCCAGCAGTGAGACAGGGGCAGGCTCTGGGGCCAACGTCCTGACTTTC.

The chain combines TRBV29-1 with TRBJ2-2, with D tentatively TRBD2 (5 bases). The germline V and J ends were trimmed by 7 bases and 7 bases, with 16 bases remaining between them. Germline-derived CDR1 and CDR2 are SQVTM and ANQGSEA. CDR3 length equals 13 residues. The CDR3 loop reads CSAGGGRNGELFF. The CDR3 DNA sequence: TGCAGCGCCGGCGGCGGGCGGAACGGGGAGCTGTTTTTT.

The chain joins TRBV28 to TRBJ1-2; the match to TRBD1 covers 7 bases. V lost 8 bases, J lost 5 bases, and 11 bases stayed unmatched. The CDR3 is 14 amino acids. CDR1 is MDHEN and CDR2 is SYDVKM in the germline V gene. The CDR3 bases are TGTGCCAGCCTAGACCAAGGACAGGCATATGGCTACACCTTC. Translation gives CASLDQGQAYGYTF.

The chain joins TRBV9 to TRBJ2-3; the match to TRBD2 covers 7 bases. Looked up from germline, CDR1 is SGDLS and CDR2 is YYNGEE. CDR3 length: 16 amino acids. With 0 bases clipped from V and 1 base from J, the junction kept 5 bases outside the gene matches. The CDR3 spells CASSVVAGARTDTQYF. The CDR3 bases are TGTGCCAGCAGCGTAGTGGCGGGAGCCCGCACAGATACGCAGTATTTT.

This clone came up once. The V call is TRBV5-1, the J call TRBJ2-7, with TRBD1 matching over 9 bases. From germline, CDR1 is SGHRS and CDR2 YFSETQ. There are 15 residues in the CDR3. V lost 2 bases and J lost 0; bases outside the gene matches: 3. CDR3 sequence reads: CASSFRTGASYEQYF. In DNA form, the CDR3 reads TGCGCCAGCAGCTTTAGGACAGGGGCCTCCTACGAGCAGTACTTC. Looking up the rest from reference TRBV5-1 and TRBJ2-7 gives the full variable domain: KAGVTQTPRYLIKTRGQQVTLSCSPISGHRSVSWYQQTPGQGLQFLFEYFSETQRNKGNFPGRFSGRQFSNSRSEMNVSTLELGDSALYLCASSFRTGASYEQYFGPGTRLTVT.

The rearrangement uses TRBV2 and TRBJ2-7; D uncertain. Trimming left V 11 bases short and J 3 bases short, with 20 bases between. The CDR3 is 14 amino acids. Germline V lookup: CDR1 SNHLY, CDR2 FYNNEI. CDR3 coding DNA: TGTGCCGGGTCCCTGGGCCCAGTCGTCTACGAGCAGTACTTC. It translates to CAGSLGPVVYEQYF. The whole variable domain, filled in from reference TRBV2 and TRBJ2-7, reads EPEVTQTPSHQVTQMGQEVILRCVPISNHLYFYWYRQILGQKVEFLVSFYNNEISEKSEIFDDQFSVERPDGSNFTLKIRSTKLEDSAMYFCAGSLGPVVYEQYFGPGTRLTVT.

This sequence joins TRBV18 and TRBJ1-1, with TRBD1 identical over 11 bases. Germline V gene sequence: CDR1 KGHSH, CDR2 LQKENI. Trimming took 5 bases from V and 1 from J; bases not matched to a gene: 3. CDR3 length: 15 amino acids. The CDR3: CASSGTGGTNTEAFF. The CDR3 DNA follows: TGTGCCAGCTCAGGGACAGGGGGTACGAACACTGAAGCTTTCTTT. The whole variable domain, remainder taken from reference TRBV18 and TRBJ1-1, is NAGVMQNPRHLVRRRGQEARLRCSPMKGHSHVYWYRQLPEEGLKFMVYLQKENIIDESGMPKERFSAEFPKEGPSILRIQQVVRGDSAAYFCASSGTGGTNTEAFFGQGTRLTVV.

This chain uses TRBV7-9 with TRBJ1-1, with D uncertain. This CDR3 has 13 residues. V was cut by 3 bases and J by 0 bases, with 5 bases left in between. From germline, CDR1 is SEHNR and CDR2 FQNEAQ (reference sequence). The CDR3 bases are TGTGCCAGCAGCTTTAATCTGAACACTGAAGCTTTCTTT. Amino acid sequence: CASSFNLNTEAFF.

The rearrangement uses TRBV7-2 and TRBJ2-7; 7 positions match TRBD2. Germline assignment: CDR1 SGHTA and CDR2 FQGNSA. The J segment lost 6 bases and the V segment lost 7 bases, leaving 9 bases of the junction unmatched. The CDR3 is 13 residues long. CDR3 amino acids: CASNNGPSGEQYF. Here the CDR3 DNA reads TGTGCCAGCAACAATGGGCCTAGCGGCGAGCAGTACTTC.

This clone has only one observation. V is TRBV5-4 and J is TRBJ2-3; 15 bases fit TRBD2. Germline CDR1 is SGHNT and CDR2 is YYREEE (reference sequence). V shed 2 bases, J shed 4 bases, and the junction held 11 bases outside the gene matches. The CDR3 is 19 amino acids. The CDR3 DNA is TGTGCCAGCAGCTTACAGGGACTAGCGGGAGGAGGTGGAGCAGATACGCAGTATTTT. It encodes CASSLQGLAGGGGADTQYF.

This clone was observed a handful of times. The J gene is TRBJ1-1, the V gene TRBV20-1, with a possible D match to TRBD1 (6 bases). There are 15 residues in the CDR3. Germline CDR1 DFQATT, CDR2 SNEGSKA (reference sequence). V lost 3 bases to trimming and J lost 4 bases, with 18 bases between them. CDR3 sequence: CSASLGQGRRTEAFF. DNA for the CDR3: TGCAGTGCTAGTCTGGGTCAGGGGCGTCGCACTGAAGCTTTCTTT.

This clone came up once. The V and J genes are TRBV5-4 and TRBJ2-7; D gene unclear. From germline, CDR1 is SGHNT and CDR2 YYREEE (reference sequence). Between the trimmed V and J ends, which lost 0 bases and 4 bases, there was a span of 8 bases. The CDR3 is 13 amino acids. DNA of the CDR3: TGTGCCAGCAGCTTGGAGCGAAATTACGAGCAGTACTTC. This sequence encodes CASSLERNYEQYF.

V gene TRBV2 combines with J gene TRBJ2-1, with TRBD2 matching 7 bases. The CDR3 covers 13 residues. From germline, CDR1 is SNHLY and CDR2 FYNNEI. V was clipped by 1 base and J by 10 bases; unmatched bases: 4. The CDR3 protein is CASSEEREGEQFF. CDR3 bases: TGTGCCAGCAGTGAAGAGCGGGAAGGGGAGCAGTTCTTC.